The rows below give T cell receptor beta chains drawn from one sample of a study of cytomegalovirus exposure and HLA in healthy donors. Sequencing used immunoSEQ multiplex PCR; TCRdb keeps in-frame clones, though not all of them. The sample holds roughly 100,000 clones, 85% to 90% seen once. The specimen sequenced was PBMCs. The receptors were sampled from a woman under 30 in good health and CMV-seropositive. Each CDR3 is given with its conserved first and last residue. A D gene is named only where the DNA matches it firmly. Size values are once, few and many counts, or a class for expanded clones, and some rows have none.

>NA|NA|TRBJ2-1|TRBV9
TGTGCCAGCAGGTCCGGGAACGGGGGGCAGTTCTTC
CASRSGNGGQFF
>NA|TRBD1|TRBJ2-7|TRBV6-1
TGTGCCAGCATCCGGGACAGCCATTACGAGCAGTACTTC
CASIRDSHYEQYF
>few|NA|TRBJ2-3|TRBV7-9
TGTGCCAGCGGGGGCGCCGATACGCAGTATTTT
CASGGADTQYF
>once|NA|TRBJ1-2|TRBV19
TGTGCCACCTCCGAACGGGATACCAATGGCTACACCTTC
CATSERDTNGYTF
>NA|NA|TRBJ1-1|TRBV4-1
TGCGCCAGCAGCCAAGACGCGGGCAACACTGAAGCTTTCTTT
CASSQDAGNTEAFF
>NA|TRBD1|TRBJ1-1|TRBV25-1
TGTGCCAGCAGTGGGGGACCGGGACAGGCGAACACTGAAGCTTTCTTT
CASSGGPGQANTEAFF
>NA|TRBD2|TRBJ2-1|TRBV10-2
TGCGCCAGCAGTGAGATTGGGCGACTAGCGGGAGGACGGAATGAGCAGTTCTTC
CASSEIGRLAGGRNEQFF
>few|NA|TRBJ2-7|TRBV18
TGTGCCAGCTCATCCACTGCAGGGGGAGGCTACGAGCAGTACTTC
CASSSTAGGGYEQYF
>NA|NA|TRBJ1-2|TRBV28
TGTGCCAGCAGTCCCGGCCCAGGGGTGCAGGTTGGCTACACCTTC
CASSPGPGVQVGYTF
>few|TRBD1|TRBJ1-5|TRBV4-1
TGCGCCAGCAGCCAGCAACAGGGGATTCAACAGCCCCAGCATTTT
CASSQQQGIQQPQHF
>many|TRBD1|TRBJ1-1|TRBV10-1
TGCGCCAGCAGTGAGTCTAGGGACAGTCATGAAGCTTTCTTT
CASSESRDSHEAFF
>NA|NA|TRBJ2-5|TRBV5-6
TGTGCCAGCAGCCCGGGACTTCGAGAAGGGACCCAGTACTTC
CASSPGLREGTQYF
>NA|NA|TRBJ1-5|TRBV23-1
TGCGCCAGCACTAACCGGTCCCCTTTGCAGCCCCAGCATTTT
CASTNRSPLQPQHF
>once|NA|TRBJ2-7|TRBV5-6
TGTGCCAGCAGCTTGGTTGGCGGAGGTACCCTCTACGAGCAGTACTTC
CASSLVGGGTLYEQYF